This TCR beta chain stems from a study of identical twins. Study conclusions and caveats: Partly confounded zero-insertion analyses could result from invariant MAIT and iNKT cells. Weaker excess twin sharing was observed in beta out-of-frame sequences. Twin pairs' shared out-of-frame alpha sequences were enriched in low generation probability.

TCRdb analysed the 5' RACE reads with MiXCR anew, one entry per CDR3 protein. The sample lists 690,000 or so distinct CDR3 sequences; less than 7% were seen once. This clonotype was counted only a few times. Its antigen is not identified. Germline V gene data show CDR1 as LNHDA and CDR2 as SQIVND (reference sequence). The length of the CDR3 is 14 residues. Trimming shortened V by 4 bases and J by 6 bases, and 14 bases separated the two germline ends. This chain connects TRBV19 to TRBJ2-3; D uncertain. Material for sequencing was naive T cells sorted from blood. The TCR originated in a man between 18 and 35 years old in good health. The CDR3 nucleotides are TGTGCCAGTAGTACACGATGGATTGTGGATACGCAGTATTTT. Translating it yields CASSTRWIVDTQYF.